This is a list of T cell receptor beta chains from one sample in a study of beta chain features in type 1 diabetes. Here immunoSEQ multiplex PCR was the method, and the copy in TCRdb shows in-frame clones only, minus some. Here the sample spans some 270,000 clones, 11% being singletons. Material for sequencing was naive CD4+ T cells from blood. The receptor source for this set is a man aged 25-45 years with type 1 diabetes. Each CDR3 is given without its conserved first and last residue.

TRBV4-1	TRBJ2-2	ASSQPTGGSGELF
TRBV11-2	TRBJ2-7	ASSFSQGYYEQY
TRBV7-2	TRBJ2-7	ASSLGVREQY
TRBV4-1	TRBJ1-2	ASSQLEAGANYGYT
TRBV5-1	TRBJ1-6	ASSEGDRNSPLH
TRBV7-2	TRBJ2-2	ASSLEGTANTGELF
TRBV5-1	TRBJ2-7	ASSHRDRTYEQY
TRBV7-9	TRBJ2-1	ASSPRTRREQF
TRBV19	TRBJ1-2	ASSITTGQGYGYT
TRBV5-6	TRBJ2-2	ASSTTGMMGGELF
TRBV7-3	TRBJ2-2	ASSQTGEELF
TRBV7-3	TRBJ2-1	ASSLRSSYNEQF
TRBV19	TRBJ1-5	ASSIPRGNQPQH
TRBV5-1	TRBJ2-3	ASSLDGGTDTQY